These 23 T cell receptor beta chains were all obtained from the same sample, sequenced in a study of shared clonotypes between healthy human individuals. Some clones are missing from TCRdb's copy, which holds only in-frame ones; the method was immunoSEQ multiplex PCR. The data hold roughly 1.5 million clones, with 98% observed a single time. The sequencing sample was made of naive CD4+ T cells sorted from blood. Subset in this sample: CD45RA+ positively selected. These receptors were obtained from a man aged 25 to 40 in good health.

The V call is TRBV21-1, the J call TRBJ1-5; the D segment call TRBD1 is taken from the table without a DNA check. TRBV21-1 is tagged as a pseudogene. The CDR3 length is 13 residues. Written as DNA, the CDR3 is TGTGCCAGCAGATTGAGTAGGGGTCAGCCCCAGCATTTT. It translates to CASRLSRGQPQHF.

V usage is TRBV6-1 and J usage is TRBJ2-4; possibly TRBD1 or TRBD2 for D (5 bases each). This CDR3 contains 14 residues. Germline V gives CDR1 MNHNS, CDR2 SASEGT. Between the trimmed V and J ends, which lost 3 bases and 5 bases, there was a span of 11 bases. The CDR3 region has the DNA TGTGCCAGCAGTGATACGGGGCGTCAAAACATTCAGTACTTC. It translates to CASSDTGRQNIQYF.

About this clone: Other DNA sequences in the sample encode the same CDR3. The chain has TRBV15 and TRBJ2-5; D gene ambiguous. Trimming shortened V by 4 bases and J by 5 bases, and 5 bases separated the two germline ends. CDR3 length: 11 amino acids. Germline V gene sequence: CDR1 LNHNV, CDR2 YYDKDF (reference sequence). CDR3 sequence reads: CATSNLETQYF. DNA of the CDR3: TGTGCCACCAGCAATTTGGAGACCCAGTACTTC.

The gene calls are TRBV5-6 and TRBJ2-7; 8 bases align to TRBD1. From germline, CDR1 is SGHDT and CDR2 YYEEEE. This CDR3 comprises 14 residues. The trim removed 5 bases at V and 2 bases at J, leaving 6 bases unmatched. The CDR3 DNA reads TGTGCCAGCAGGATGACAGGGGAAACCTACGAGCAGTACTTC. Protein product: CASRMTGETYEQYF.

DNA for the CDR3: TGTGCCAGCAGCTATGGTACAGGGGTGGATCAGCCCCAGCATTTT. Translated, it gives CASSYGTGVDQPQHF. V gene TRBV7-9 combines with J gene TRBJ1-5; 7 bases map to TRBD1. The germline V gene has CDR1 SEHNR and CDR2 FQNEAQ (reference sequence). V dropped 4 bases and J dropped 5; count of bases not matched to a gene: 8. The CDR3 loop spans 15 amino acids.

In regard to this clone: This specimen includes other DNA sequences encoding the same CDR3. This chain links TRBV7-6 with TRBJ2-3; 9 nucleotides line up with TRBD2. Trimming took 1 base from V and 4 from J; bases not matched to a gene: 6. The CDR3 loop spans 16 amino acids. Germline values: CDR1 SGHVS, CDR2 FNYEAQ. In nucleotides, the CDR3 is TGTGCCAGCAGCTTAGTGGGCGGGAGGGCCGCAGATACGCAGTATTTT. Protein sequence: CASSLVGGRAADTQYF.

This clone came up once. The V call is TRBV7-8, the J call TRBJ1-5, with D perhaps matching TRBD1 (5 bases). Per the germline V gene, CDR1 is SGHVS and CDR2 is FQNEAQ. This CDR3 spans 14 amino acids. V was clipped by 5 bases and J by 3 bases, with 11 bases between them. The CDR3 DNA reads TGTGCCAGCAGCCTCCGGGACCCCAATCAGCCCCAGCATTTT. As protein: CASSLRDPNQPQHF.

The chain recombines TRBV28 with TRBJ2-1; no reliable D call. Trimming shortened V by 0 bases and J by 5 bases, and 5 bases separated the two germline ends. This CDR3 has 13 residues. Germline CDR1 is MDHEN and CDR2 is SYDVKM. CDR3 loop: CASSLWQNNEQFF. In nucleotides, the CDR3 is TGTGCCAGCAGTTTATGGCAGAACAATGAGCAGTTCTTC.

This chain uses TRBV4-1 with TRBJ2-7; 10 nucleotides agree with TRBD1. J was trimmed by 3 bases and V by 5 bases; bases with no gene match: 4. The CDR3 runs 14 residues. Germline CDR1 reads MGHRA; CDR2 reads YSYEKL. Here the CDR3 reads CASSGTGALYEQYF. The CDR3 DNA is TGCGCCAGCAGCGGGACAGGGGCACTCTACGAGCAGTACTTC.

CDR3 nucleotide sequence: TGCGCCAGCAGCCTTGGACTAGCGGAGACAAACTACGAGCAGTACTTC. This encodes CASSLGLAETNYEQYF. This chain connects TRBV5-1 to TRBJ2-7; 10 bases agree with TRBD2. From germline, CDR1 is SGHRS and CDR2 YFSETQ. CDR3 length: 16 residues. Unmatched junction bases numbered 10, after V lost 4 bases and J lost 3 bases.

The V call is TRBV27, the J call TRBJ2-7; 13 bases align to TRBD2. The V gene's germline CDR1 is MNHEY and CDR2 SMNVEV (reference sequence). CDR3 length: 16 amino acids. The V segment lost 3 bases and the J segment 2 bases; nucleotides outside the gene matches: 4. The DNA of the CDR3 is TGTGCCAGCAGTTTGTCACTAGCGGGAGGGACCTACGAGCAGTACTTC. This codes for CASSLSLAGGTYEQYF.

This clone occurred once. The chain combines TRBV5-1 with TRBJ2-5; TRBD2 agrees at 7 bases. Germline CDR1 and CDR2: SGHRS and YFSETQ. V lost 2 bases to trimming and J lost 5 bases; unmatched junction nucleotides: 15. The CDR3 is made up of 17 amino acids. For the CDR3, the DNA is TGCGCCAGCAGCTTCAGTCTTGCAGGCGGGAGTATTGAGACCCAGTACTTC. It specifies CASSFSLAGGSIETQYF.

The genes are TRBV6-5 and TRBJ2-1; D is unclear. Germline lookup yields CDR1 MNHEY and CDR2 SVGAGI. V lost 2 bases to trimming and J lost 7 bases, with 15 bases between them. There are 15 residues in the CDR3. This chain's CDR3 is CASSYRISLGNEQFF. The CDR3 region has the DNA TGTGCCAGCAGTTACCGGATCTCTCTGGGAAATGAGCAGTTCTTC.

The chain uses TRBV6-5 and TRBJ2-7; D tentatively fits TRBD1 or TRBD2 (8 bases each). V was pared by 6 bases and J by 2 bases, with 17 bases between. This CDR3 is built from 15 residues. Germline CDR1 and CDR2: MNHEY and SVGAGI. The chain's CDR3 is CASRPTGGLAYEQYF. In DNA form, the CDR3 reads TGTGCCAGCAGACCCACAGGGGGACTAGCCTACGAGCAGTACTTC.

A remark on this clone: In the same sample, other DNA sequences code for this CDR3. The CDR3, as DNA: TGCAGTGCTCGGCAGGGGGAGACCCAGTACTTC. Translating gives CSARQGETQYF. This chain connects TRBV20-1 to TRBJ2-5, with D maybe TRBD1 (6 bases). CDR1 is DFQATT, CDR2 SNEGSKA, per germline (reference sequence). The CDR3 has 11 amino acids. Trimming pared 5 bases from V and 5 bases from J, leaving 9 bases between.

The chain couples TRBV7-2 to TRBJ2-1; no reliable D call. CDR3 size: 15 residues. Per the germline V gene, CDR1 is SGHTA and CDR2 is FQGNSA. V shed 2 bases and J shed 5 bases, with 13 bases lying between them. The CDR3 DNA reads TGTGCCAGCAGCTTATACCGGCTCTTAAACAATGAGCAGTTCTTC. It specifies CASSLYRLLNNEQFF.

The rearrangement links TRBV18 to TRBJ2-7, with D tentatively TRBD1 (5 bases). V lost 7 bases and J 2 bases, leaving 21 bases between the germline ends. Germline values: CDR1 KGHSH, CDR2 LQKENI. The CDR3 is made up of 16 amino acids. CDR3 region: CASYGTTSTDAYEQYF. CDR3 coding DNA: TGTGCCAGCTATGGAACGACCTCGACAGATGCCTACGAGCAGTACTTC.

The gene calls are TRBV5-1 and TRBJ2-5, with 15 positions matching TRBD2. CDR1 SGHRS and CDR2 YFSETQ come from the germline V gene. After removal of 3 bases from V and 5 bases from J, the junction contained 5 bases not matched to a gene. The CDR3 is made up of 16 amino acids. DNA for the CDR3: TGCGCCAGCAGCTCCGGGACTAGCGGGAGGACTGAGACCCAGTACTTC. Encoded protein: CASSSGTSGRTETQYF.

Details on this clone: Other DNA sequences in this sample translate to the same CDR3. V and J are TRBV9 and TRBJ2-3; D is unresolved. The length of the CDR3 is 14 residues. Deletions cut 0 bases from V and 4 bases from J, with 9 bases between. Germline CDR1 reads SGDLS; CDR2 reads YYNGEE. The CDR3 protein is CASSVVGRADTQYF. The CDR3, as DNA: TGTGCCAGCAGCGTAGTCGGTCGGGCAGATACGCAGTATTTT. The full variable domain, its missing parts supplied by reference TRBV9 and TRBJ2-3, is DSGVTQTPKHLITATGQRVTLRCSPRSGDLSVYWYQQSLDQGLQFLIQYYNGEERAKGNILERFSAQQFPDLHSELNLSSLELGDSALYFCASSVVGRADTQYFGPGTRLTVL.

CDR3 DNA: TGTGCCGCAGGGACACCCAACACCGGGGAGCTGTTTTTT. Protein sequence: CAAGTPNTGELFF. The chain joins TRBV10-3 to TRBJ2-2, with D perhaps matching TRBD1 (6 bases). CDR1 and CDR2 from the germline V gene are ENHRY and SYGVKD. This CDR3 spans 13 amino acids. Trimming removed 11 bases from V and 2 bases from J, with 12 bases in between.

The chain carries TRBV7-9 and TRBJ2-2; tentative D call: TRBD2 (6 bases). The V gene's germline CDR1 is SEHNR and CDR2 FQNEAQ (reference sequence). Trimming removed 5 bases at V and 3 bases at J, with 13 bases between. The CDR3 runs to 15 residues. CDR3: CASSGGTSYTGELFF. The CDR3 region has the DNA TGTGCCAGCAGCGGGGGGACTTCCTACACCGGGGAGCTGTTTTTT. Drawing the rest from reference TRBV7-9 and TRBJ2-2, the complete variable domain is DTGVSQNPRHKITKRGQNVTFRCDPISEHNRLYWYRQTLGQGPEFLTYFQNEAQLEKSRLLSDRFSAERPKGSFSTLEIQRTEQGDSAMYLCASSGGTSYTGELFFGEGSRLTVL.

This chain joins TRBV10-3 and TRBJ2-3; 8 nucleotides agree with TRBD1. Germline V lookup: CDR1 ENHRY, CDR2 SYGVKD. V trimming: 6 bases; J trimming: 2 bases; junction bases outside the gene matches: 4. The CDR3 totals 14 residues. The CDR3, as DNA: TGTGCCATCAGGACAGGGGCCCCCACAGATACGCAGTATTTT. Translated, it gives CAIRTGAPTDTQYF.

This clone was observed a single time. The CDR3 DNA is TGTGCCTGGAGTGTATCTAGCGGGAGGGCCTACGAGCAGTACTTC. Protein product: CAWSVSSGRAYEQYF. The genes are TRBV30 and TRBJ2-7, with 12 bases lining up with TRBD2. Germline loops: CDR1 GTSNPN, CDR2 SVGIG (reference sequence). The CDR3 is 15 residues long. V lost 0 bases to trimming and J lost 2 bases; unmatched junction nucleotides: 2. Full variable domain (missing parts from reference TRBV30 and TRBJ2-7): SQTIHQWPATLVQPVGSPLSLECTVEGTSNPNLYWYRQAAGRGLQLLFYSVGIGQISSEVPQNLSASRPQDRQFILSSKKLLLSDSGFYLCAWSVSSGRAYEQYFGPGTRLTVT.